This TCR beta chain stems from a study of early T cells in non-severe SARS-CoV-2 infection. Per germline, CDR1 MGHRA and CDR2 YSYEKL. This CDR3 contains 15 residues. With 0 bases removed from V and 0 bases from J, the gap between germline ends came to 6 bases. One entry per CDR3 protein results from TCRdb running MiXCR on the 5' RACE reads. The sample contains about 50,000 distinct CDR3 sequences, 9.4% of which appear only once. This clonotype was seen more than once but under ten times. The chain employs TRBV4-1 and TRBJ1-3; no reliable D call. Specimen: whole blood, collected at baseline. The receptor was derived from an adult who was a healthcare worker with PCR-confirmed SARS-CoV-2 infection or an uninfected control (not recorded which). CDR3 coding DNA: TGCGCCAGCAGCCAAGAAGGTCTCTCTGGAAACACCATATATTTT. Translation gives CASSQEGLSGNTIYF.